This T cell receptor (beta chain) was found in a study of blood T cell repertoires in COVID-19. Study context: The United States, Italy and Spain supplied acute and convalescent COVID-19 samples. Sources were T cells, B-cell-depleted T cells, or PBMCs; the material itself was cDNA or gDNA.

CDR3 length: 13 residues. V shed 7 bases and J shed 7 bases, with 14 bases lying between them. CDR1 and CDR2 (germline): MNHEY, SVGAGI. Original processing methods: Amplified reference gene primers provided the basis for estimating nucleated cell counts. Here immunoSEQ multiplex PCR was the method, and the copy in TCRdb shows in-frame clones only, minus some. The V and J calls and clone size are taken from that table; D and trimming were inferred from the DNA. In the table there are about 38,000 clones, around nine tenths of which are singletons. The V call is TRBV6-5, the J call TRBJ1-5; weak D call: TRBD1 (6 bases). Material for sequencing was peripheral blood. This sequence originates from a man between 65 and 80 years old with active COVID-19. The CDR3 region has the DNA TGTGCCAGCACTGGGGGCTGGGAACAGCCCCAGCATTTT. Encoded protein: CASTGGWEQPQHF.